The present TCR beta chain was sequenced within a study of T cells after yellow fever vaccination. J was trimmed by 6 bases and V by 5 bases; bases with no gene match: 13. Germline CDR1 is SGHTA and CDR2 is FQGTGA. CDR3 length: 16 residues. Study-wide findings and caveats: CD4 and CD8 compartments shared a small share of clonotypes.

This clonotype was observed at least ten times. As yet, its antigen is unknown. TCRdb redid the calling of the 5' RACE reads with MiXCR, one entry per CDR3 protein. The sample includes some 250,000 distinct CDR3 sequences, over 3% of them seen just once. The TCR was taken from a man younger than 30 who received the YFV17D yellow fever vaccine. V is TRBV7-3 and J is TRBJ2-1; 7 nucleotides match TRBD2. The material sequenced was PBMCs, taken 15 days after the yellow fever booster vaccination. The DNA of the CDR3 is TGTGCCAGCAGCACAAAGGCCGGGGCGGGGGTCAATGAGCAGTTCTTC. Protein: CASSTKAGAGVNEQFF.